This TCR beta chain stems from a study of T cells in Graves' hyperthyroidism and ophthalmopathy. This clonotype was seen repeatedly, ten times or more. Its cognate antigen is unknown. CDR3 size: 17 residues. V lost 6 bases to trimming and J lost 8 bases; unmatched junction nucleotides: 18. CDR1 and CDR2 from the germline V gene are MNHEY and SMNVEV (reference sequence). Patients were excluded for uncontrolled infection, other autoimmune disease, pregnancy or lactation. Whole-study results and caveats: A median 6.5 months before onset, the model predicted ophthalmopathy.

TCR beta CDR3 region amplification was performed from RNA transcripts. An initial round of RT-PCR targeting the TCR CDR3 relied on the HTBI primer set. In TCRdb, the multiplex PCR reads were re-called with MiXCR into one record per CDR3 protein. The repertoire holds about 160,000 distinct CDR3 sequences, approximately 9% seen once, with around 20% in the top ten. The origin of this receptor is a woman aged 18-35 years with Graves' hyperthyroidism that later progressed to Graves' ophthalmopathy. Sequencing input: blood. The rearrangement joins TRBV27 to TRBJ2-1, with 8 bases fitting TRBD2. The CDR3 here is CASSPYGGAISIYEQFF. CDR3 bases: TGTGCCAGCAGCCCTTACGGGGGGGCGATTTCAATTTATGAGCAGTTCTTC.